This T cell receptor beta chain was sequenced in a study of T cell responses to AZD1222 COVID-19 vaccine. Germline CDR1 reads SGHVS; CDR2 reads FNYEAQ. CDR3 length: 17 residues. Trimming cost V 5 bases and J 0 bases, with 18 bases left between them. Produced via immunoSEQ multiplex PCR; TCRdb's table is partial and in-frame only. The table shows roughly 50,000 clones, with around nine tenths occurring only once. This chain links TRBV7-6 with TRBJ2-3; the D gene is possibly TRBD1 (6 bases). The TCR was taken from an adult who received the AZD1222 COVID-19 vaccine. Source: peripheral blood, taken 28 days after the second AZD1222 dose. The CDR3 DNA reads TGTGCCAGCAGCACAAGACAGGCCTCTTCTAGCACAGATACGCAGTATTTT. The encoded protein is CASSTRQASSSTDTQYF. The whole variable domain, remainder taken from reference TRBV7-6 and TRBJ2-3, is GAGVSQSPRYKVTKRGQDVALRCDPISGHVSLYWYRQALGQGPEFLTYFNYEAQQDKSGLPNDRFSAERPEGSISTLTIQRTEQRDSAMYRCASSTRQASSSTDTQYFGPGTRLTVL.